These T cell receptor beta chains were read from a single sample in a study of T cell responses to AZD1222 COVID-19 vaccine. Libraries were prepared by immunoSEQ multiplex PCR; TCRdb keeps only in-frame clonotypes and omits some of them. The sample records roughly 120,000 clones, roughly nine tenths being singletons. The sample in question was peripheral blood, obtained 28 days after the second AZD1222 dose. The receptors stem from an adult who received the AZD1222 COVID-19 vaccine. Each CDR3 is given with its conserved first and last residue. Each record gives: clone size, D gene, V gene, J gene, CDR3 protein, CDR3 DNA. D genes are given only for firm matches. Some rows mark clone size as missing; the rest say once, few, many or name a class of expanded clone.

clone size: .
D gene: TRBD2
V gene: TRBV27
J gene: TRBJ2-2
CDR3 protein: CASTPLAGNTGELFF
CDR3 DNA: TGTGCCAGCACCCCCTTAGCGGGAAACACCGGGGAGCTGTTTTTT

clone size: .
D gene: TRBD2
V gene: TRBV9
J gene: TRBJ2-1
CDR3 protein: CASSARGSSYNEQFF
CDR3 DNA: TGTGCCAGCAGCGCCCGCGGGAGCTCCTACAATGAGCAGTTCTTC

clone size: .
D gene: TRBD2
V gene: TRBV30
J gene: TRBJ2-3
CDR3 protein: CAWRRGLAAGDTQYF
CDR3 DNA: TGTGCCTGGAGGCGGGGACTAGCGGCTGGAGATACGCAGTATTTT

clone size: .
D gene: .
V gene: TRBV11-2
J gene: TRBJ2-1
CDR3 protein: CASSLSTINEQFF
CDR3 DNA: TGTGCCAGCAGCTTGTCGACTATCAATGAGCAGTTCTTC

clone size: .
D gene: .
V gene: TRBV4-2
J gene: TRBJ1-2
CDR3 protein: CASSQAETIYGYTF
CDR3 DNA: TGTGCCAGCAGCCAAGCAGAGACAATCTATGGCTACACCTTC

clone size: once
D gene: .
V gene: TRBV7-8
J gene: TRBJ2-2
CDR3 protein: CASSLLLGGELFF
CDR3 DNA: TGTGCCAGCAGCTTATTGCTGGGCGGGGAGCTGTTTTTT

clone size: .
D gene: TRBD2
V gene: TRBV28
J gene: TRBJ2-1
CDR3 protein: CASRTGTRDEQFF
CDR3 DNA: TGTGCCAGCAGGACCGGGACTAGAGATGAGCAGTTCTTC

clone size: .
D gene: .
V gene: TRBV2
J gene: TRBJ1-2
CDR3 protein: CASSDLGYYGYTF
CDR3 DNA: TGTGCCAGCAGTGATCTGGGGTACTATGGCTACACCTTC

clone size: .
D gene: .
V gene: TRBV20-1
J gene: TRBJ2-3
CDR3 protein: CSAPGDTQYF
CDR3 DNA: TGCAGTGCCCCGGGAGATACGCAGTATTTT

clone size: .
D gene: .
V gene: TRBV4-1
J gene: TRBJ2-1
CDR3 protein: CASSPIAAPGNEQFF
CDR3 DNA: TGCGCCAGCAGCCCCATAGCGGCCCCTGGCAATGAGCAGTTCTTC

clone size: .
D gene: .
V gene: TRBV7-6
J gene: TRBJ2-5
CDR3 protein: CASTDTETQYF
CDR3 DNA: TGTGCCAGCACCGACACAGAGACCCAGTACTTC

clone size: .
D gene: TRBD1
V gene: TRBV9
J gene: TRBJ1-2
CDR3 protein: CASSGDRSISYGYTF
CDR3 DNA: TGTGCCAGCAGCGGGGACAGATCCATAAGCTATGGCTACACCTTC

clone size: .
D gene: .
V gene: TRBV3-1/TRBV3-2
J gene: TRBJ2-7
CDR3 protein: CASSKTGLGYEQYF
CDR3 DNA: TGTGCCAGCAGCAAAACGGGACTGGGTTACGAGCAGTACTTC

clone size: .
D gene: TRBD1
V gene: TRBV27
J gene: TRBJ1-4
CDR3 protein: CASTRTGGGEKLFF
CDR3 DNA: TGTGCCAGCACCCGGACAGGGGGAGGTGAAAAACTGTTTTTT

clone size: .
D gene: TRBD1
V gene: TRBV4-2
J gene: TRBJ2-7
CDR3 protein: CASSSRDRGNEQYF
CDR3 DNA: TGTGCCAGCAGCTCCCGGGACAGGGGGAACGAGCAGTACTTC

clone size: .
D gene: .
V gene: TRBV7-9
J gene: TRBJ1-2
CDR3 protein: CASSPLTPPYGYTF
CDR3 DNA: TGTGCCAGCAGCCCTTTGACGCCTCCCTATGGCTACACCTTC

clone size: .
D gene: .
V gene: TRBV29-1
J gene: TRBJ2-3
CDR3 protein: CSVETVQIRTDTQYF
CDR3 DNA: TGCAGCGTTGAAACGGTGCAGATCCGCACAGATACGCAGTATTTT

clone size: .
D gene: .
V gene: TRBV28
J gene: TRBJ1-3
CDR3 protein: CAGVGKRNTIYF
CDR3 DNA: TGTGCCGGGGTAGGCAAAAGAAACACCATATATTTT

clone size: .
D gene: .
V gene: TRBV4-1
J gene: TRBJ2-3
CDR3 protein: CASSPTGVDTQYF
CDR3 DNA: TGCGCCAGCAGTCCGACGGGGGTAGATACGCAGTATTTT

clone size: .
D gene: .
V gene: TRBV25-1
J gene: TRBJ2-7
CDR3 protein: CASSEYGDLNGQYF
CDR3 DNA: TGTGCCAGCAGTGAATATGGGGACCTCAACGGGCAGTACTTC

clone size: .
D gene: .
V gene: TRBV27
J gene: TRBJ2-1
CDR3 protein: CASSFLADRLSYNEQFF
CDR3 DNA: TGTGCCAGCAGTTTTTTAGCCGACAGACTCTCCTACAATGAGCAGTTCTTC

clone size: .
D gene: TRBD2
V gene: TRBV18
J gene: TRBJ2-7
CDR3 protein: CASSSGTSGPYEQYF
CDR3 DNA: TGTGCCAGCTCATCGGGGACTAGCGGGCCCTACGAGCAGTACTTC

clone size: once
D gene: .
V gene: TRBV18
J gene: TRBJ1-1
CDR3 protein: CASSPQDTEAFF
CDR3 DNA: TGTGCCAGCTCACCACAGGACACTGAAGCTTTCTTT

clone size: .
D gene: .
V gene: TRBV2
J gene: TRBJ2-7
CDR3 protein: CASSDLQKNSYEQYF
CDR3 DNA: TGTGCCAGCAGTGACCTTCAGAAGAACTCCTACGAGCAGTACTTC

clone size: .
D gene: .
V gene: TRBV27
J gene: TRBJ2-3
CDR3 protein: CASSLGRRNTDTQYF
CDR3 DNA: TGTGCCAGCAGTTTAGGGCGTCGGAACACAGATACGCAGTATTTT

clone size: few
D gene: .
V gene: TRBV7-2
J gene: TRBJ1-4
CDR3 protein: CASSFTGSEKLFF
CDR3 DNA: TGTGCCAGCAGCTTCACGGGGAGTGAAAAACTGTTTTTT

clone size: .
D gene: TRBD2
V gene: TRBV18
J gene: TRBJ2-7
CDR3 protein: CASSPLASGSSYEQYF
CDR3 DNA: TGTGCCAGCTCACCTCTGGCTAGCGGGAGCTCCTACGAGCAGTACTTC

clone size: .
D gene: .
V gene: TRBV7-9
J gene: TRBJ2-5
CDR3 protein: CASSLARGKAAGAQYF
CDR3 DNA: TGTGCCAGCAGCTTAGCACGGGGGAAGGCGGCCGGGGCCCAGTACTTC

clone size: .
D gene: .
V gene: TRBV3-1/TRBV3-2
J gene: TRBJ2-5
CDR3 protein: CASSQEGAQYF
CDR3 DNA: TGTGCCAGCAGCCAAGAAGGGGCCCAGTACTTC

clone size: .
D gene: TRBD1
V gene: TRBV2
J gene: TRBJ2-5
CDR3 protein: CASEGTGGRETQYF
CDR3 DNA: TGTGCCAGCGAAGGGACAGGGGGTCGAGAGACCCAGTACTTC

clone size: .
D gene: TRBD2
V gene: TRBV28
J gene: TRBJ2-7
CDR3 protein: CARGLAGGGGTYEQYF
CDR3 DNA: TGTGCCAGGGGACTAGCGGGCGGCGGGGGGACCTACGAGCAGTACTTC

clone size: .
D gene: .
V gene: TRBV28
J gene: TRBJ1-2
CDR3 protein: CASSRGGPVGGYTF
CDR3 DNA: TGTGCCAGCAGCCGCGGAGGGCCCGTGGGTGGCTACACCTTC

clone size: few
D gene: .
V gene: TRBV11-2
J gene: TRBJ2-1
CDR3 protein: CASRTEWSSYNEQFF
CDR3 DNA: TGTGCCAGCAGGACCGAGTGGAGCTCCTACAATGAGCAGTTCTTC

clone size: .
D gene: TRBD1
V gene: TRBV6-5
J gene: TRBJ1-2
CDR3 protein: CASSPGQRRYGYTF
CDR3 DNA: TGTGCCAGCAGCCCGGGACAGCGACGCTATGGCTACACCTTC

clone size: .
D gene: .
V gene: TRBV3-1/TRBV3-2
J gene: TRBJ1-3
CDR3 protein: CASSPSEGRNTIYF
CDR3 DNA: TGTGCCAGCAGCCCGAGTGAGGGACGGAACACCATATATTTT

clone size: .
D gene: TRBD1
V gene: TRBV2
J gene: TRBJ2-3
CDR3 protein: CASREGTGVSIPTDTQYF
CDR3 DNA: TGTGCCAGCCGGGAAGGGACAGGGGTATCAATTCCCACAGATACGCAGTATTTT

clone size: .
D gene: .
V gene: TRBV5-8
J gene: TRBJ2-1
CDR3 protein: CASSWGPYNEQFF
CDR3 DNA: TGTGCCAGCAGCTGGGGACCTTACAATGAGCAGTTCTTC

clone size: .
D gene: TRBD2
V gene: TRBV7-2
J gene: TRBJ2-7
CDR3 protein: CASSSRTSGRVYEQYF
CDR3 DNA: TGTGCCAGCAGCTCAAGGACTAGCGGGAGGGTGTACGAGCAGTACTTC

clone size: .
D gene: TRBD2
V gene: TRBV28
J gene: TRBJ2-1
CDR3 protein: CASSYPTRGLGFYNEQFF
CDR3 DNA: TGTGCCAGCAGTTACCCAACCCGAGGACTAGGTTTCTACAATGAGCAGTTCTTC

clone size: .
D gene: .
V gene: TRBV28
J gene: TRBJ1-6
CDR3 protein: CASSLNSPLHF
CDR3 DNA: TGTGCCAGCAGTTTAAATTCACCCCTCCACTTT

clone size: .
D gene: .
V gene: TRBV19
J gene: TRBJ2-2
CDR3 protein: CASSIIGNTGELFF
CDR3 DNA: TGTGCCAGTAGTATAATAGGGAACACCGGGGAGCTGTTTTTT

clone size: .
D gene: .
V gene: TRBV21-1
J gene: TRBJ2-7
CDR3 protein: CASSRVRAYFLYEQYF
CDR3 DNA: TGTGCCAGCAGCAGGGTAAGGGCGTATTTCCTCTACGAGCAGTACTTC

clone size: .
D gene: .
V gene: TRBV7-3
J gene: TRBJ2-1
CDR3 protein: CASSLSQGNNEQFF
CDR3 DNA: TGTGCCAGCAGCTTAAGTCAGGGAAACAATGAGCAGTTCTTC

clone size: .
D gene: .
V gene: TRBV6-1
J gene: TRBJ2-1
CDR3 protein: CASSARTGNEQFF
CDR3 DNA: TGTGCCAGCAGTGCCAGGACCGGGAATGAGCAGTTCTTC

clone size: .
D gene: TRBD1
V gene: TRBV30
J gene: TRBJ2-7
CDR3 protein: CAWSRTGGFYEQYF
CDR3 DNA: TGTGCCTGGTCCCGAACAGGGGGCTTCTACGAGCAGTACTTC

clone size: .
D gene: .
V gene: TRBV6-1
J gene: TRBJ2-7
CDR3 protein: CASSETFEGTIYEQYF
CDR3 DNA: TGTGCCAGCAGTGAGACCTTTGAAGGGACAATCTACGAGCAGTACTTC

clone size: .
D gene: .
V gene: TRBV7-3
J gene: TRBJ1-1
CDR3 protein: CASSLNRDTEAFF
CDR3 DNA: TGTGCCAGCAGCCTGAACAGGGACACTGAAGCTTTCTTT

clone size: once
D gene: .
V gene: TRBV6-5
J gene: TRBJ2-1
CDR3 protein: CASTARPPPTFF
CDR3 DNA: TGTGCCAGCACCGCTAGGCCCCCCCCGACGTTCTTC

clone size: .
D gene: TRBD1
V gene: TRBV5-1
J gene: TRBJ1-4
CDR3 protein: CASSSALRTGASEKLFF
CDR3 DNA: TGCGCCAGCAGCTCGGCCCTACGGACAGGGGCAAGCGAAAAACTGTTTTTT

clone size: .
D gene: .
V gene: TRBV18
J gene: TRBJ2-1
CDR3 protein: CASSPQRNNEQFF
CDR3 DNA: TGTGCCAGCTCACCACAGCGGAACAATGAGCAGTTCTTC

clone size: .
D gene: .
V gene: TRBV19
J gene: TRBJ1-6
CDR3 protein: CASSISRARNSPLHF
CDR3 DNA: TGTGCCAGTAGTATATCCAGGGCCCGAAATTCACCCCTCCACTTT

clone size: .
D gene: .
V gene: TRBV19
J gene: TRBJ2-1
CDR3 protein: CATGRDHLYNEQFF
CDR3 DNA: TGTGCCACCGGCCGGGACCACCTCTACAATGAGCAGTTCTTC

clone size: .
D gene: .
V gene: TRBV7-3
J gene: TRBJ2-1
CDR3 protein: CASSSLQRNEQFF
CDR3 DNA: TGTGCCAGCAGCTCCCTCCAGCGCAATGAGCAGTTCTTC

clone size: .
D gene: TRBD2
V gene: TRBV25-1
J gene: TRBJ2-2
CDR3 protein: CASKGLAGETNTGELFF
CDR3 DNA: TGTGCCAGCAAGGGACTAGCGGGGGAAACAAACACCGGGGAGCTGTTTTTT